This T cell receptor beta chain was recovered during a study of blood T cell repertoires in COVID-19. Profiled with immunoSEQ multiplex PCR; TCRdb holds only in-frame clones, not every one. This table has 500,000 or so clones, around 90% appearing once. In germline, CDR1 is MNHEY, CDR2 SVGAGI. The CDR3 length is 15 residues. With 7 bases removed from V and 1 base from J, the gap between germline ends came to 14 bases. This receptor was taken from a woman aged 18-30 years who had recovered from COVID-19. The chain carries TRBV6-5 and TRBJ1-5; a weak D match, TRBD1 (5 bases). The sample was PBMCs or T cells enriched from blood (not recorded which). DNA for the CDR3: TGTGCCAGCATCGGGGGTGGCAGGAGCAATCAGCCCCAGCATTTT. This gives the protein CASIGGGRSNQPQHF.